This TCR beta chain was sequenced during a study of T cells in tumors after PD-1 blockade. Study in general: Prior checkpoint blockade, systemic immunosuppressant use, or anti-cancer therapy within 4 weeks excluded patients.

Germline V gives CDR1 LNHDA, CDR2 SQIVND (reference sequence). V was pared by 5 bases and J by 0 bases, with 8 bases between. This CDR3 has 15 amino acids. Some clones are missing from TCRdb's copy, which holds only in-frame ones; the method was immunoSEQ multiplex PCR. The data hold 20,000 to 25,000 clones, with around 80% observed a single time. Tumor or blood genomic DNA was sequenced, with inputs of about 550 ng to 6,500 ng. The origin of this receptor is a human donor with basal cell carcinoma. The sample in question was PBMCs, obtained before anti-PD-1 treatment. The genes are TRBV19 and TRBJ2-6, with D uncertain. The DNA of the CDR3 is TGTGCCAGTAGTTTGGGATTCTCTGGGGCCAACGTCCTGACTTTC. Translating it yields CASSLGFSGANVLTF. Filled out from reference TRBV19 and TRBJ2-6, the complete variable domain reads DGGITQSPKYLFRKEGQNVTLSCEQNLNHDAMYWYRQDPGQGLRLIYYSQIVNDFQKGDIAEGYSVSREKKESFPLTVTSAQKNPTAFYLCASSLGFSGANVLTFGAGSRLTVL.